Below are 9 T cell receptor beta chains sequenced from a single sample in a study of T cell repertoires in cytomegalovirus infection. These receptors are not linked to any known antigen. Each CDR3 protein is one row after TCRdb ran MiXCR on the reads. Here the sample spans 250,000 to 400,000 distinct CDR3 sequences, 20% to 25% being singletons. The material sequenced was cultured PBMCs, taken from culture after CMV antigen stimulation. These TCRs come from a human donor in good health (CMV status not recorded). Some clones in this sample may be carry-over from other donors' samples.

The gene calls are TRBV28 and TRBJ2-5, with D maybe TRBD2 (5 bases). CDR3 length equals 11 residues. The germline V and J ends were trimmed by 8 bases and 5 bases, with 9 bases remaining between them. CDR1 and CDR2 (germline): MDHEN, SYDVKM. The CDR3 DNA is TGTGCCAGCGGAACTAGGGAGACCCAGTACTTC. Translating it yields CASGTRETQYF.

The chain carries TRBV29-1 and TRBJ1-1, with D perhaps matching TRBD1 (5 bases). Germline assignment: CDR1 SQVTM and CDR2 ANQGSEA. The CDR3 runs to 11 residues. Trimming shortened V by 7 bases and J by 6 bases, and 12 bases separated the two germline ends. The CDR3 sequence is CSAGTDAEAFF. CDR3 DNA sequence: TGCAGCGCCGGGACTGACGCTGAAGCTTTCTTT.

J is TRBJ1-1 and V is TRBV29-1; D unclear. Trimming took 4 bases from V and 3 from J, leaving 12 bases between them. Germline-derived CDR1 and CDR2 are SQVTM and ANQGSEA. The CDR3 sequence is 13 residues long. The CDR3 reads CSVVPFFDTEAFF. Written as DNA, the CDR3 is TGCAGCGTTGTCCCGTTCTTTGACACTGAAGCTTTCTTT.

This clonotype was found many times. The CDR3, as DNA: TGTGCCAGCAGCTTGACCGGGCCCCGGAACGACGAGCAGTACTTC. Translated, it gives CASSLTGPRNDEQYF. The chain links TRBV7-2 to TRBJ2-7; D is ambiguous. Deletions cut 3 bases from V and 5 bases from J, with 17 bases between. The CDR3 runs 15 residues. Per germline, CDR1 SGHTA and CDR2 FQGNSA.

The chain uses TRBV19 and TRBJ2-3; weak D call: TRBD1 (5 bases). V was clipped by 4 bases and J by 1 base, with 15 bases between them. Germline values: CDR1 LNHDA, CDR2 SQIVND (reference sequence). The CDR3 covers 16 residues. The CDR3 spells CASSTHTGPGTDTQYF. In DNA, the CDR3 is TGTGCCAGTAGTACGCACACAGGCCCGGGCACAGATACGCAGTATTTT. The entire variable domain, with the rest obtained from reference TRBV19 and TRBJ2-3, is as follows: DGGITQSPKYLFRKEGQNVTLSCEQNLNHDAMYWYRQDPGQGLRLIYYSQIVNDFQKGDIAEGYSVSREKKESFPLTVTSAQKNPTAFYLCASSTHTGPGTDTQYFGPGTRLTVL.

The CDR3 DNA follows: TGTGCCAGCAGCCCACAGAGTCTCGCTGAGCAGTTCTTC. Translated, it gives CASSPQSLAEQFF. The chain carries TRBV25-1 and TRBJ2-1; unclear D gene. This CDR3 spans 13 amino acids. With 6 bases removed from V and 9 bases from J, the gap between germline ends came to 15 bases. In germline, CDR1 is MGHDK, CDR2 SYGVNS.

As to this clonotype: This clone may be a read error of a much larger clone one base away. The V call is TRBV2, the J call TRBJ1-1, with D unresolved. Germline V gives CDR1 SNHLY, CDR2 FYNNEI. The CDR3 is 11 residues long. Trimming removed 8 bases from V and 0 bases from J, with 4 bases in between. The CDR3 here is CASGVNTEAFF. CDR3 DNA sequence: TGTGCCAGCGGCGTGAACACTGAAGCTTTCTTT.

As DNA, the CDR3 is TGTGCCAGCAGAGGACTAGCGGGAGGAGGCACCGGGGAGCTGTTTTTT. Its protein is CASRGLAGGGTGELFF. This chain connects TRBV6-2 or TRBV6-3 to TRBJ2-2; 14 nucleotides line up with TRBD2. Germline V gene lookup returns CDR1 MNHEY and CDR2 SVGEGT. This CDR3 comprises 16 residues. V was clipped by 6 bases and J by 4 bases; unmatched bases: 4.

This clonotype showed up just a few times. V and J are TRBV28 and TRBJ2-5, with D possibly being TRBD2 (5 bases). There are 14 residues in the CDR3. Germline values: CDR1 MDHEN, CDR2 SYDVKM. The V gene lost 2 bases and the J gene lost 0 bases, with 7 bases spanning the gap. The CDR3 loop is CASSLPGNQETQYF. CDR3 in DNA: TGTGCCAGCAGTTTACCCGGGAACCAAGAGACCCAGTACTTC.